These 28 T cell receptor beta chains came from one sample sequenced in a study of cytomegalovirus exposure and HLA in healthy donors. Both 60 Vbeta primers and 13 Jbeta primers went into the PCR. TCRdb's copy holds only in-frame clones and misses some; the assay was immunoSEQ multiplex PCR. The data contain 150,000 to 200,000 clones, 70% to 85% of them singletons. Source material: PBMCs. The receptors were sampled from a man in his late teens or twenties in good health and CMV-seronegative.

This chain connects TRBV5-6 to TRBJ2-7; the D gene is possibly TRBD2 (5 bases). The CDR3 has 13 residues. Per germline, CDR1 SGHDT and CDR2 YYEEEE. The ends were cut back, 0 bases at V and 3 bases at J, with 7 bases in the middle. The CDR3 sequence is CASSLGLIYEQYF. The CDR3 nucleotides are TGTGCCAGCAGCTTGGGACTAATCTACGAGCAGTACTTC.

The V gene is TRBV12-5, the J gene TRBJ1-5; D uncertain. This CDR3 has 13 residues. V was clipped by 6 bases and J by 9 bases, with 15 bases between them. The V gene's germline CDR1 is LGHNT and CDR2 FRNRAP. The CDR3 DNA is TGTGCTAGTGGCCCCATTGAGTCGTCGCCCCAGCATTTT. It specifies CASGPIESSPQHF.

V usage is TRBV5-6 and J usage is TRBJ2-7, with a tentative D call TRBD2 (6 bases). Germline-derived CDR1 and CDR2 are SGHDT and YYEEEE. Trimming left V 4 bases short and J 5 bases short, with 22 bases between. CDR3 length equals 16 residues. The CDR3 bases are TGTGCCAGCAGCCCTGAGAAGAGCGGGCCCCCACACGAGCAGTACTTC. This codes for CASSPEKSGPPHEQYF. The entire variable domain, with the rest obtained from reference TRBV5-6 and TRBJ2-7, is as follows: DAGVTQSPTHLIKTRGQQVTLRCSPKSGHDTVSWYQQALGQGPQFIFQYYEEEERQRGNFPDRFSGHQFPNYSSELNVNALLLGDSALYLCASSPEKSGPPHEQYFGPGTRLTVT.

The gene calls are TRBV29-1 and TRBJ2-1; TRBD2 matches at 7 bases. V lost 0 bases, J lost 3 bases, and 8 bases stayed unmatched. CDR1 and CDR2 from the germline V gene are SQVTM and ANQGSEA. This CDR3 has 16 amino acids. DNA of the CDR3: TGCAGCGTTGAAGATCGGGCTAGCGGTAACTACAATGAGCAGTTCTTC. It specifies CSVEDRASGNYNEQFF.

The chain recombines TRBV4-3 with TRBJ1-4; D might be TRBD1 (5 bases). Germline values: CDR1 LGHNA, CDR2 YSLEER. Between the trimmed V and J ends, which lost 0 bases and 5 bases, there was a span of 16 bases. This CDR3 is 17 amino acids long. The DNA for the CDR3 is TGCGCCAGCAGCCAAGATTACCCCAGGGTGAGGAATGAAAAACTGTTTTTT. Its protein product is CASSQDYPRVRNEKLFF.

This clone was observed once. This chain uses TRBV6-6 with TRBJ1-2, with D perhaps TRBD1 (5 bases). V dropped 2 bases and J dropped 8 bases, with 18 bases sitting between them. This CDR3 has 15 amino acids. Germline V gives CDR1 MNHNY, CDR2 SVGAGI (reference sequence). The CDR3: CASSYPTGLLFGYTF. CDR3 coding DNA: TGTGCCAGCAGTTACCCGACGGGACTACTTTTCGGCTACACCTTC.

This clone was found a few times. The chain carries TRBV4-2 and TRBJ2-1, with 10 nucleotides matching TRBD2. After removal of 0 bases from V and 4 bases from J, the junction contained 3 bases not matched to a gene. Germline V lookup: CDR1 LGHNA, CDR2 YNFKEQ. The CDR3 has 16 amino acids. The DNA for the CDR3 is TGTGCCAGCAGCCAAGATTGGACTAGCGGTTACAATGAGCAGTTCTTC. As protein: CASSQDWTSGYNEQFF.

This clone has more than one count but fewer than ten. The CDR3 loop is CASSQDRRAGSTDNQPQHF. CDR3 DNA: TGTGCCAGCAGCCAAGATAGGAGGGCAGGTAGTACCGACAATCAGCCCCAGCATTTT. The V and J genes are TRBV4-2 and TRBJ1-5; D is unresolved. Germline CDR1 LGHNA, CDR2 YNFKEQ. The CDR3 spans 19 residues. V lost 0 bases, J lost 3 bases, and 21 bases lay in between.

The chain carries TRBV28 and TRBJ2-7; 8 bases agree with TRBD1. Germline-derived CDR1 and CDR2 are MDHEN and SYDVKM. The CDR3 is 14 amino acids. The J segment lost 2 bases and the V segment lost 5 bases, leaving 5 bases of the junction unmatched. CDR3: CASSPWTGTYEQYF. As DNA, the CDR3 is TGTGCCAGCAGTCCATGGACAGGGACCTACGAGCAGTACTTC.

The V and J genes are TRBV6-9 and TRBJ2-7; 7 nucleotides align to TRBD2. This CDR3 is 15 amino acids long. Germline CDR1 and CDR2: MNHGY and SVAAGI. V gave up 2 bases and J gave up 3 bases; unmatched junction bases: 7. The CDR3 nucleotides read TGTGCCAGCAGTTATCCCGGGGGGAAAGACTACGAGCAGTACTTC. The encoded protein is CASSYPGGKDYEQYF.

CDR3 nucleotide sequence: TGTGCCAGCACCTACCACCCGGACGGGGGCAATGAGCAGTTCTTC. It yields the protein CASTYHPDGGNEQFF. The chain couples TRBV7-8 to TRBJ2-1; a possible D gene is TRBD2 (6 bases). The length of the CDR3 is 15 residues. Trimming cost V 7 bases and J 6 bases, with 19 bases left between them. Germline V lookup: CDR1 SGHVS, CDR2 FQNEAQ.

This clone was detected only a few times. The V gene is TRBV4-3, the J gene TRBJ2-5; 10 nucleotides line up with TRBD2. The J call may be in error: the DNA end matches TRBJ2-7 better. This CDR3 region has 16 residues. Germline V gene lookup returns CDR1 LGHNA and CDR2 YSLEER. In DNA form, the CDR3 reads TGCGCCAGCAGCCAAGATCGCGCTAGCGGGGGTTACGAGCAGTACTTC. Amino acid sequence: CASSQDRASGGYEQYF.

The chain combines TRBV9 with TRBJ1-1, with TRBD1 identical over 9 bases. The germline gives CDR1 SGDLS, CDR2 YYNGEE. CDR3 length: 14 residues. V lost 5 bases and J lost 8; bases outside the gene matches: 10. CDR3 residues: CASSPGTGSREAFF. DNA for the CDR3: TGTGCCAGCAGTCCCGGGACAGGGTCCCGCGAAGCTTTCTTT. The full variable domain, in which reference TRBV9 and TRBJ1-1 provide the parts outside the CDR3, is DSGVTQTPKHLITATGQRVTLRCSPRSGDLSVYWYQQSLDQGLQFLIQYYNGEERAKGNILERFSAQQFPDLHSELNLSSLELGDSALYFCASSPGTGSREAFFGQGTRLTVV.

This clone has a single count. The chain recombines TRBV6-6 with TRBJ1-2; D gene unclear. The CDR3 is 12 amino acids. The V end was cut by 5 bases, the J end by 4 bases, with 8 bases between. From germline, CDR1 is MNHNY and CDR2 SVGAGI (reference sequence). The CDR3 DNA is TGTGCCAGCAGTGCGGGCACCTATGGCTACACCTTC. This gives the protein CASSAGTYGYTF.

The chain uses TRBV6-5 and TRBJ2-7; the match to TRBD1 covers 8 bases. CDR1 MNHEY and CDR2 SVGAGI come from the germline V gene. The V and J ends lost 5 bases and 4 bases, in that order; junction bases with no gene match: 4. The CDR3 totals 13 residues. CDR3 in amino acids: CASSEDREYEQYF. The DNA for the CDR3 is TGTGCCAGCAGTGAGGACAGGGAGTACGAGCAGTACTTC.

This chain connects TRBV7-3 to TRBJ2-2, with 9 bases matching TRBD1. J lost 6 bases, V lost 5 bases, and 10 bases had no gene match. The CDR3 consists of 16 residues. Germline-derived CDR1 and CDR2 are SGHTA and FQGTGA. DNA of the CDR3: TGTGCCAGCAGCCCGTGGGGGGACAGGGCCCCCGGGGAGCTGTTTTTT. This gives the protein CASSPWGDRAPGELFF.

The chain couples TRBV30 to TRBJ2-1, with D uncertain. The CDR3 has 17 amino acids. V was pared by 0 bases and J by 3 bases, with 18 bases between. CDR1 and CDR2 (germline): GTSNPN, SVGIG (reference sequence). The CDR3 sequence: CAWSVSPPPTYYNEQFF. Here the CDR3 DNA reads TGTGCCTGGAGTGTTAGTCCTCCCCCAACTTACTACAATGAGCAGTTCTTC.

The chain combines TRBV30 with TRBJ1-2; D gene ambiguous. This CDR3 contains 13 residues. Trimming removed 1 base from V and 4 bases from J, with 10 bases in between. CDR1 is GTSNPN, CDR2 SVGIG, per germline (reference sequence). The chain's CDR3 is CAWSGGEIYGYTF. In nucleotides, the CDR3 is TGTGCCTGGAGTGGGGGAGAAATCTATGGCTACACCTTC.

V is TRBV19 and J is TRBJ1-1; 8 positions agree with TRBD1. There are 13 residues in the CDR3. V lost 5 bases to trimming and J lost 9 bases; unmatched junction nucleotides: 8. Per the germline V gene, CDR1 is LNHDA and CDR2 is SQIVND (reference sequence). Here the CDR3 DNA reads TGTGCCAGTAGTCCTTGGACAGGGTATCAAGCTTTCTTT. This sequence encodes CASSPWTGYQAFF. Full variable domain (rest looked up from reference TRBV19 and TRBJ1-1): DGGITQSPKYLFRKEGQNVTLSCEQNLNHDAMYWYRQDPGQGLRLIYYSQIVNDFQKGDIAEGYSVSREKKESFPLTVTSAQKNPTAFYLCASSPWTGYQAFFGQGTRLTVV.

This rearrangement joins TRBV6-1 to TRBJ1-2; TRBD1 is a possible D gene (6 bases). Trimming took 6 bases from V and 6 from J, leaving 17 bases between them. The CDR3 has 14 amino acids. Germline values: CDR1 MNHNS, CDR2 SASEGT. CDR3: CASRSGTLGHGYTF. As DNA, the CDR3 is TGTGCCAGCAGGTCCGGGACACTTGGACATGGCTACACCTTC.

This clone has only one observation. The V gene is TRBV5-8, the J gene TRBJ2-5, with 9 bases aligning to TRBD1. The V gene end was trimmed by 4 bases and the J gene end by 11 bases; junction bases not matched to a gene: 15. This CDR3 spans 15 amino acids. Per germline, CDR1 SGHTS and CDR2 YDEGEE. CDR3 region: CASSVPGTGITRQYF. Written as DNA, the CDR3 is TGTGCCAGCAGCGTCCCCGGGACAGGGATTACGAGGCAGTACTTC.

The chain uses TRBV7-6 and TRBJ2-7; D uncertain. Germline V gene lookup returns CDR1 SGHVS and CDR2 FNYEAQ. With 6 bases removed from V and 0 bases from J, the gap between germline ends came to 9 bases. CDR3 length equals 13 residues. CDR3 sequence: CASRAQSSYEQYF. The CDR3 nucleotides are TGTGCCAGCAGGGCACAGAGCTCCTACGAGCAGTACTTC.

The rearrangement links TRBV6-1 to TRBJ1-1, with D uncertain. The CDR3 loop spans 15 amino acids. Germline V gene sequence: CDR1 MNHNS, CDR2 SASEGT. V lost 6 bases to trimming and J lost 1 base, with 15 bases between them. The CDR3 is CASSSPGRSNTEAFF. The CDR3 DNA follows: TGTGCCAGCAGCTCCCCCGGGAGGTCGAACACTGAAGCTTTCTTT.

The chain couples TRBV6-5 to TRBJ1-5, with TRBD1 matching over 10 bases. Germline V gives CDR1 MNHEY, CDR2 SVGAGI. This CDR3 is built from 14 residues. V shed 8 bases, J shed 4 bases, and the junction held 5 bases outside the gene matches. The CDR3 nucleotides read TGTGCCAGCGGAGGGACAGGGGCTAATCAGCCCCAGCATTTT. This translates into CASGGTGANQPQHF.

The CDR3 sequence is CAWSGTGGLAVNTGELFF. The CDR3 DNA reads as TGTGCCTGGAGTGGGACAGGGGGACTAGCGGTTAACACCGGGGAGCTGTTTTTT. V and J are TRBV30 and TRBJ2-2; a weak D match, TRBD2 (11 bases). Germline lookup yields CDR1 GTSNPN and CDR2 SVGIG (reference sequence). The CDR3 totals 18 residues. With 1 base removed from V and 2 bases from J, the gap between germline ends came to 20 bases.

The rearrangement links TRBV11-3 to TRBJ2-3; weak D call: TRBD2 (5 bases). The V gene's germline CDR1 is SGHNT and CDR2 YENEEA. Trimming took off 5 bases at V and 14 bases at J, with 17 bases between the two ends. The CDR3 contains 12 residues. The CDR3 DNA is TGTGCCAGCAGCCTCGGACTGTCAAGGTTGTATTTT. This gives the protein CASSLGLSRLYF.

V and J are TRBV6-1 and TRBJ2-5, with 8 bases lining up with TRBD1. J gave up 4 bases and V 4 bases, and 2 bases lay outside the gene matches. The germline V gene encodes CDR1 MNHNS and CDR2 SASEGT. The CDR3 totals 13 residues. CDR3 sequence: CASSGGQVETQYF. The CDR3, as DNA: TGTGCCAGCAGTGGGGGACAGGTAGAGACCCAGTACTTC.

This clone was picked up one time. This chain uses TRBV6-5 with TRBJ2-2; D not resolved. CDR3 length: 14 amino acids. The germline V gene encodes CDR1 MNHEY and CDR2 SVGAGI. Trimming removed 10 bases at V and 6 bases at J, with 18 bases between. CDR3 sequence (DNA): TGTGCCACCCAACTTCCCTCTCTCCCCGGGGAGCTGTTTTTT. Residues: CATQLPSLPGELFF.